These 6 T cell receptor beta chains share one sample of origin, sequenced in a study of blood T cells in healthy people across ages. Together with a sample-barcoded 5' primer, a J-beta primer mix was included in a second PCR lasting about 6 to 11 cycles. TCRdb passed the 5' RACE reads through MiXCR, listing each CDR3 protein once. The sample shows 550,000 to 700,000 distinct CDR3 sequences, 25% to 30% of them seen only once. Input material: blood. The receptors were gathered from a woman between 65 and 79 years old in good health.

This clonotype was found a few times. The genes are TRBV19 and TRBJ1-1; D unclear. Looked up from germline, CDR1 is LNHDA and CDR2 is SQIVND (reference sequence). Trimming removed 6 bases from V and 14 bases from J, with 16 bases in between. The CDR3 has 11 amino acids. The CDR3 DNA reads TGTGCCAGTAGGGGAGAAGCCGCAGCCTTCTTT. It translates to CASRGEAAAFF.

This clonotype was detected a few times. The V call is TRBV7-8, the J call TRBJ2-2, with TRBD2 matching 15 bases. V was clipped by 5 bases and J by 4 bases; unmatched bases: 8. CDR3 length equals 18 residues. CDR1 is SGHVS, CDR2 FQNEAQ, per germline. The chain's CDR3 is CASSLRGLAGGSTGELFF. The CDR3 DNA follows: TGTGCCAGCAGCCTTCGAGGACTAGCGGGGGGGTCCACCGGGGAGCTGTTTTTT.

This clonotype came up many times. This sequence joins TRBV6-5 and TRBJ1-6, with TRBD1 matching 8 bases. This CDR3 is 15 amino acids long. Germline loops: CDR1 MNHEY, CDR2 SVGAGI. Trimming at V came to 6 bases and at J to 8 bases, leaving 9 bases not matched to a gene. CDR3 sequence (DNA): TGTGCCAGCAGCTCAATTCAGGGGGCGTATTCACCCCTCCACTTT. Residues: CASSSIQGAYSPLHF.

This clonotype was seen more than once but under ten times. The CDR3 nucleotides read TGCAGTGCTACCCCAGCGGGGGGGAAGGACGGGGAGCTGTTTTTT. Residues: CSATPAGGKDGELFF. This chain joins TRBV20-1 and TRBJ2-2, with 10 bases matching TRBD2. V shed 4 bases, J shed 7 bases, and the junction held 9 bases outside the gene matches. This CDR3 spans 15 amino acids. The V gene's germline CDR1 is DFQATT and CDR2 SNEGSKA (reference sequence).

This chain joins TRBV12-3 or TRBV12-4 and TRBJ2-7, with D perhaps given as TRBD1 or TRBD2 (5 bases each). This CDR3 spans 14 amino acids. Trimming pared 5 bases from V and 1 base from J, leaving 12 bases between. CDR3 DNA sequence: TGTGCCAGCAGTCCCCGGGGACGGTCCTACGAGCAGTACTTC. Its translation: CASSPRGRSYEQYF.

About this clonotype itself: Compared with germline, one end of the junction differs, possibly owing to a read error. The CDR3 spells CASAPRVGGYSF. Here the CDR3 DNA reads TGTGCCAGCGCCCCCCGGGTTGGAGGCTACTCCTTC. The chain links TRBV6-2 or TRBV6-3 to TRBJ1-2; D not certain. The germline CDR1 and CDR2 sequences are MNHEY and SVGEGT. The CDR3 has 12 residues.